The 28 T cell receptor beta chains in this list originate from one sample, sequenced in a study of monozygotic twins with inflammatory bowel disease. TCRdb reprocessed the 5' RACE reads, with one entry per CDR3 protein and no DNA. With approximately 400,000 distinct CDR3 sequences in the sample, the ten largest clones hold around 2.5%. Sequencing was done on a sample of blood. The source of these receptors is a human donor with ulcerative colitis or Crohn's disease, or a healthy co-twin of an affected twin (not recorded which).

CDR3: CASSILTSGGYNEQFF. This chain joins TRBV19 and TRBJ2-1; the D gene TCRdb calls, TRBD2, cannot be checked with no DNA. The CDR3 spans 16 residues. Germline V gene lookup returns CDR1 LNHDA and CDR2 SQIVND (reference sequence). The full variable domain, with the rest looked up from reference TRBV19 and TRBJ2-1, is DGGITQSPKYLFRKEGQNVTLSCEQNLNHDAMYWYRQDPGQGLRLIYYSQIVNDFQKGDIAEGYSVSREKKESFPLTVTSAQKNPTAFYLCASSILTSGGYNEQFFGPGTRLTVL.

The chain has TRBV7-3 and TRBJ2-2. Germline lookup yields CDR1 SGHTA and CDR2 FQGTGA. The CDR3 contains 15 residues. This CDR3 reads CASSLSLRDTGELFF.

The V and J genes are TRBV10-1 and TRBJ2-5; TCRdb's D call of TRBD1 is untestable without DNA. CDR1 and CDR2 (germline): WNHNN, SYGVQD (reference sequence). This CDR3 comprises 14 residues. The CDR3 sequence: CASSEPGLQETQYF.

This chain connects TRBV6-1 to TRBJ2-7; no DNA is available, so the TRBD2 call from TCRdb remains unchecked. The CDR3 extends over 15 amino acids. CDR1 MNHNS and CDR2 SASEGT come from the germline V gene. This CDR3 reads CASSEFSGGSYEQYF.

The chain links TRBV5-4 to TRBJ2-2; checking the TCRdb D call of TRBD1 is not possible without DNA. This CDR3 is built from 14 residues. The germline V gene encodes CDR1 SGHNT and CDR2 YYREEE (reference sequence). The CDR3 loop reads CASSLRGVTGELFF.

The rearrangement links TRBV6-1 to TRBJ1-5; checking the TCRdb D call of TRBD1 is not possible without DNA. The CDR3 spans 15 residues. Germline V gene lookup returns CDR1 MNHNS and CDR2 SASEGT. The CDR3 spells CASSSRGQSNQPQHF.

The chain uses TRBV12-3 or TRBV12-4 and TRBJ1-3. There are 15 residues in the CDR3. CDR3 amino acids: CASSLRTSSGNTIYF.

This chain links TRBV5-1 with TRBJ2-3; no DNA is available, so the TRBD1 call from TCRdb remains unchecked. From germline, CDR1 is SGHRS and CDR2 YFSETQ. The CDR3 is 16 amino acids. The CDR3 reads CASSPPGTGDDDTQYF.

The V and J genes are TRBV10-2 and TRBJ2-3; TCRdb calls TRBD1, which cannot be checked without DNA. CDR3 length: 15 residues. Germline CDR1 is WSHSY and CDR2 is SAAADI. The CDR3 sequence: CASSESGPRGDTQYF.

The genes are TRBV7-2 and TRBJ1-4; TCRdb selects TRBD1, and the lack of DNA leaves this call unchecked. The V gene's germline CDR1 is SGHTA and CDR2 FQGNSA. The CDR3 length is 15 residues. CDR3 region: CASSLVGQGGEKLFF. Complete variable domain (other parts from reference TRBV7-2 and TRBJ1-4): GAGVSQSPSNKVTEKGKDVELRCDPISGHTALYWYRQSLGQGLEFLIYFQGNSAPDKSGLPSDRFSAERTGGSVSTLTIQRTQQEDSAVYLCASSLVGQGGEKLFFGSGTQLSVL.

The rearrangement uses TRBV11-2 and TRBJ1-2; TCRdb picks TRBD1, but there is no DNA to check that call. Germline CDR1 SGHAT, CDR2 FQNNGV. The CDR3 length is 18 residues. This chain's CDR3 is CASSSTGTGARIDYGYTF.

The rearrangement links TRBV30 to TRBJ2-7. Germline V lookup: CDR1 GTSNPN, CDR2 SVGIG (reference sequence). CDR3 length: 12 amino acids. The chain's CDR3 is CAWGEGTYEQYF. Variable domain in full (rest from reference TRBV30 and TRBJ2-7): SQTIHQWPATLVQPVGSPLSLECTVEGTSNPNLYWYRQAAGRGLQLLFYSVGIGQISSEVPQNLSASRPQDRQFILSSKKLLLSDSGFYLCAWGEGTYEQYFGPGTRLTVT.

The gene calls are TRBV15 and TRBJ2-1. This CDR3 spans 16 amino acids. Germline CDR1 is LNHNV and CDR2 is YYDKDF (reference sequence). This CDR3 reads CATRRGRGSSYNEQFF.

V usage is TRBV10-3 and J usage is TRBJ1-1. The V gene's germline CDR1 is ENHRY and CDR2 SYGVKD. This CDR3 is 11 amino acids long. Here the CDR3 reads CAIGAGTEAFF.

This chain connects TRBV6-1 to TRBJ1-5. The germline V gene encodes CDR1 MNHNS and CDR2 SASEGT. The CDR3 extends over 15 amino acids. This CDR3 is CASSDGGVLNQPQHF.

The J gene is TRBJ2-4, the V gene TRBV28. The CDR3 is 15 amino acids. From germline, CDR1 is MDHEN and CDR2 SYDVKM. CDR3 region: CASSLLGVSKNIQYF. Complete variable domain (other parts from reference TRBV28 and TRBJ2-4): DVKVTQSSRYLVKRTGEKVFLECVQDMDHENMFWYRQDPGLGLRLIYFSYDVKMKEKGDIPEGYSVSREKKERFSLILESASTNQTSMYLCASSLLGVSKNIQYFGAGTRLSVL.

The chain has TRBV20-1 and TRBJ2-3; TCRdb gives TRBD2 as the D gene, but with no DNA this cannot be confirmed. CDR1 is DFQATT, CDR2 SNEGSKA, per germline (reference sequence). CDR3 length: 17 residues. Here the CDR3 reads CSAPGLAGGLSTDTQYF.

The chain links TRBV5-1 to TRBJ2-1; TCRdb lists TRBD2, though no DNA is available to test this call. CDR3 length equals 17 residues. Per the germline V gene, CDR1 is SGHRS and CDR2 is YFSETQ. This chain's CDR3 is CASSYGLAASSYNEQFF.

The chain uses TRBV6-5 and TRBJ2-1. The CDR3 is 14 residues long. The germline V gene encodes CDR1 MNHEY and CDR2 SVGAGI. CDR3 amino acids: CASSYTGVGNEQFF.

This chain links TRBV5-1 with TRBJ2-2; TCRdb's D call, TRBD2, is unchecked because there is no DNA. Germline V gene data show CDR1 as SGHRS and CDR2 as YFSETQ. The CDR3 loop spans 15 amino acids. The CDR3 region is CASSLDSLGVGELFF. The full variable domain, completed using reference TRBV5-1 and TRBJ2-2, is KAGVTQTPRYLIKTRGQQVTLSCSPISGHRSVSWYQQTPGQGLQFLFEYFSETQRNKGNFPGRFSGRQFSNSRSEMNVSTLELGDSALYLCASSLDSLGVGELFFGEGSRLTVL.

The genes are TRBV3-1 and TRBJ2-2; TCRdb proposes TRBD1, but this gene call is untestable without DNA. The CDR3 is 13 residues long. Germline values: CDR1 LGHDT, CDR2 YNNKEL (reference sequence). This CDR3 reads CASSQDAPGELFF.

The CDR3 protein is CASSLEGQGGQTQYF. The chain couples TRBV11-2 to TRBJ2-5; the D gene TCRdb calls, TRBD1, cannot be checked with no DNA. This CDR3 is 15 amino acids long. Germline assignment: CDR1 SGHAT and CDR2 FQNNGV. The whole variable domain, filled in from reference TRBV11-2 and TRBJ2-5, reads EAGVAQSPRYKIIEKRQSVAFWCNPISGHATLYWYQQILGQGPKLLIQFQNNGVVDDSQLPKDRFSAERLKGVDSTLKIQPAKLEDSAVYLCASSLEGQGGQTQYFGPGTRLLVL.

The chain links TRBV7-2 to TRBJ2-5; the TRBD2 assignment by TCRdb is unverifiable without DNA. Germline assignment: CDR1 SGHTA and CDR2 FQGNSA. The CDR3 spans 17 residues. This chain's CDR3 is CASRTGPWTSGTETQYF.

V usage is TRBV27 and J usage is TRBJ2-7. This CDR3 spans 15 amino acids. Germline V gives CDR1 MNHEY, CDR2 SMNVEV (reference sequence). The CDR3: CASSVVPGAGYEQYF.

The V gene is TRBV15, the J gene TRBJ2-1; no DNA is available, so the TRBD1 call from TCRdb remains unchecked. Germline values: CDR1 LNHNV, CDR2 YYDKDF (reference sequence). There are 15 residues in the CDR3. The CDR3 loop reads CATSRDRGQTNEQFF.

The chain is built from TRBV5-1 and TRBJ2-5; TCRdb returns TRBD1, unconfirmable since there is no DNA. The V gene's germline CDR1 is SGHRS and CDR2 YFSETQ. CDR3 size: 14 residues. This CDR3 is CASSLNRARETQYF.

The chain combines TRBV10-3 with TRBJ1-3. The CDR3 is 12 residues long. Germline V gene data show CDR1 as ENHRY and CDR2 as SYGVKD. This CDR3 reads CAIGRDGNTIYF.

The rearrangement links TRBV4-3 to TRBJ2-3; the TRBD2 assignment by TCRdb is unverifiable without DNA. The CDR3 is 15 residues long. Looked up from germline, CDR1 is LGHNA and CDR2 is YSLEER. Here the CDR3 reads CASSPGTSGTHTQYF.